This TCR beta chain is from a study of blood T cells in healthy people across ages. This CDR3 region has 16 residues. V lost 2 bases and J lost 4, with 18 bases in between. Germline V gene sequence: CDR1 SGHRS, CDR2 YFSETQ. Alongside a J-beta primer mix, a sample-barcoded 5' primer served in a second PCR lasting about 7 to 12 cycles. TCRdb processed the 5' RACE reads anew with MiXCR; each CDR3 protein has one entry. In the table there are 1.8 million or so distinct CDR3 sequences, more than 35% of which are singletons. The sequence came from a human donor in good health. Sequenced: blood. The chain has TRBV5-1 and TRBJ1-1, with D perhaps matching TRBD1 (5 bases). CDR3 sequence (DNA): TGCGCCAGCAGCTTTCGGGGGACGGTGAGGGGCACTGAAGCTTTCTTT. This sequence encodes CASSFRGTVRGTEAFF.